Below, one T cell receptor (beta chain) is given with its context. This specimen comes from a study of blood T cell repertoires in COVID-19. Sequencing used immunoSEQ multiplex PCR; TCRdb keeps in-frame clones, though not all of them. The repertoire holds roughly 430,000 clones, over 75% seen once, with approximately 2.1% in the top ten. The V end was cut by 1 base, the J end by 2 bases, with 12 bases between. The CDR3 is made up of 14 amino acids. Germline V CDR1 and CDR2: SQVTM, ANQGSEA. This sequence was found in a woman in her thirties or forties with acute COVID-19. V usage is TRBV29-1 and J usage is TRBJ2-7; the D gene is possibly TRBD1 (7 bases). Sequenced input: PBMCs or T cells enriched from blood (not recorded which). The CDR3 coding sequence is TGCAGCGTTGAAGCGGGGGACAGCGCCTACGAGCAGTACTTC. This codes for CSVEAGDSAYEQYF.